These T cell receptor beta chains were read from a single sample in a study of T cell responses to AZD1222 COVID-19 vaccine. Only in-frame clones appear in the TCRdb table, and some are missing; sequencing was by immunoSEQ multiplex PCR. The data contain about 70,000 clones, about four fifths of them singletons. The sample consisted of peripheral blood, taken on day 0 of AZD1222 vaccination. Receptor source: an adult in good health. Each CDR3 is given without its conserved first and last residue. Each record gives: CDR3 protein, V gene, J gene.

ASSAGDSPLH	TRBV2	TRBJ1-6
ASSLGIADEAF	TRBV7-2	TRBJ1-1
ASRTGGEKLF	TRBV23-1	TRBJ1-4
ASSTYSLMNTEAF	TRBV19	TRBJ1-1
ASSSGDIKAYGYT	TRBV5-1	TRBJ1-2
ASSLAGAAYNEQF	TRBV27	TRBJ2-1
ASSQDGSGPRGSPLH	TRBV4-1	TRBJ1-6
ASSEKHNLEQF	TRBV2	TRBJ2-1
ASRPQGAGEKLF	TRBV19	TRBJ1-4
ASSARGLNYGYT	TRBV7-9	TRBJ1-2
ASSLGYEQY	TRBV12-3/TRBV12-4	TRBJ2-7
ASSPTETGNTIY	TRBV18	TRBJ1-3
ASSQGTGDGYT	TRBV4-1	TRBJ1-2
ASSGPQNTEAF	TRBV11-3	TRBJ1-1
ASSEVNGRNEKLF	TRBV2	TRBJ1-4
ATIASAPTNEKLF	TRBV6-6	TRBJ1-4
ASSFKGASNYGYT	TRBV6-5	TRBJ1-2
ASSQDRFPNTEAF	TRBV3-1/TRBV3-2	TRBJ1-1
ASSPGLGHTNTGELF	TRBV11-3	TRBJ2-2
ASSHRTVNTGELF	TRBV3-1/TRBV3-2	TRBJ2-2
ASSVGNSEGIGGYT	TRBV9	TRBJ1-2
ASSLNPGTGCPGELF	TRBV3-1/TRBV3-2	TRBJ2-2
ASSFWGAGNTEAF	TRBV28	TRBJ1-1
ASSRTGYSGANVLT	TRBV2	TRBJ2-6
ASSSTLNTEAF	TRBV7-3	TRBJ1-1
ASSIGQATQETQY	TRBV5-1	TRBJ2-5
ASSVGHYEEQY	TRBV5-4	TRBJ2-7
ASSSGQVETQY	TRBV5-1	TRBJ2-5
ASSYWTGGRNEQF	TRBV6-5	TRBJ2-1
ASSLLETGGEQY	TRBV18	TRBJ2-7
ASSQLRVPGTGELQETQY	TRBV23-1	TRBJ2-5
ASSTWTGGNSPLH	TRBV7-8	TRBJ1-6
ASSSSLGNTEAF	TRBV7-2	TRBJ1-1
ASSDPTLAGVETQY	TRBV25-1	TRBJ2-5
AAQGGSDTQY	TRBV10-3	TRBJ2-3
ASSSRDRTDTEAF	TRBV7-2	TRBJ1-1
ASSQDGGLPGANVLT	TRBV14	TRBJ2-6
ASSYSGRLNQPQH	TRBV6-5	TRBJ1-5
ASSIPTFNATNEKLF	TRBV19	TRBJ1-4
ASTEASAAGTQY	TRBV5-1	TRBJ2-5